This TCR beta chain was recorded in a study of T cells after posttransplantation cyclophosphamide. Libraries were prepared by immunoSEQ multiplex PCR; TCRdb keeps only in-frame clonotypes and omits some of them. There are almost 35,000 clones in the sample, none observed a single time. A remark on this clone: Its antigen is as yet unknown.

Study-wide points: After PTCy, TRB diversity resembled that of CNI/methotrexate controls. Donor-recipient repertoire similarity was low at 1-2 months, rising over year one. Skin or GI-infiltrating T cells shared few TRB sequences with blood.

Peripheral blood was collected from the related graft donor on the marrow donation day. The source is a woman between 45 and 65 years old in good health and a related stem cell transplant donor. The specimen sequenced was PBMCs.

The CDR3 reads CASSLRLAGSGGELFF. As DNA, the CDR3 is TGCGCCAGCAGCTTGAGGCTAGCTGGGTCCGGCGGGGAGCTGTTTTTT. The chain has TRBV5-1 and TRBJ2-2, with a possible D match to TRBD2 (5 bases). Germline CDR1 is SGHRS and CDR2 is YFSETQ. The CDR3 is made up of 16 amino acids. Trimming pared 1 base from V and 7 bases from J, leaving 17 bases between.